What follows is one T cell receptor beta chain and its context. These data belong to a study of control samples from healthy donors and cancer patients. The V gene's germline CDR1 is SGHRS and CDR2 YFSETQ. This CDR3 has 15 residues. Trimming cost V 2 bases and J 4 bases; bases outside gene matches: 5. Clones were sequenced by immunoSEQ multiplex PCR, and TCRdb holds only the in-frame ones, with some missing. Of thousands of clones in the sample, about four fifths are singletons; the top ten hold around 30%. This chain joins TRBV5-1 and TRBJ1-1; 10 bases line up with TRBD1. Specimen: PBMCs. The receptor was isolated from a man between 65 and 79 years old with lung cancer. The CDR3 bases are TGCGCCAGCAGCTTCAAGGGACAGGGGCTCACTGAAGCTTTCTTT. Protein product: CASSFKGQGLTEAFF.